Listed below are T cell receptor beta chains from one sample, sequenced in a study of T cell responses to AZD1222 COVID-19 vaccine. This table comes from immunoSEQ multiplex PCR, and its TCRdb copy is limited to in-frame clones, with some not included. The data contain more than 150,000 clones, around 93% of them singletons. This specimen was peripheral blood, taken on day 0 of AZD1222 vaccination. The receptor source for this set is an adult in good health. The CDR3 runs from the conserved cysteine through the conserved F or W. A D gene is named only where the DNA matches it firmly.

CDR3: CASKRPPAGGPDGELFF
J: TRBJ2-2
D: TRBD2
V: TRBV27

CDR3: CASSGQNSPLHF
J: TRBJ1-6
D: NA
V: TRBV19

CDR3: CASSRDAILEKLFF
J: TRBJ1-4
D: NA
V: TRBV14

CDR3: CASSSRGNEQFF
J: TRBJ2-1
D: NA
V: TRBV7-3

CDR3: CASSLVGGRSTDTQYF
J: TRBJ2-3
D: TRBD2
V: TRBV11-2

CDR3: CASSDRTRTGAYEQYF
J: TRBJ2-7
D: NA
V: TRBV19

CDR3: CASEGGPNTEAFF
J: TRBJ1-1
D: NA
V: TRBV11-3

CDR3: CASSDRTQSSYEQYF
J: TRBJ2-7
D: NA
V: TRBV2

CDR3: CASSLQGWEAFF
J: TRBJ1-1
D: NA
V: TRBV11-2

CDR3: CASSSFTGTKKGDPGELFF
J: TRBJ2-2
D: TRBD2
V: TRBV27

CDR3: CASSMIRDNTDTQYF
J: TRBJ2-3
D: NA
V: TRBV6-5